The present entry profiles one TCR beta chain with its context. Its antigen is not known. Healthy adults negative for HIV, lacking recent acute infections or vaccinations, served as donors. The CDR3 runs 15 residues. The J segment lost 2 bases and the V segment lost 3 bases, leaving 4 bases of the junction unmatched. CDR1 SGHDT and CDR2 YYEEEE come from the germline V gene. The sample belongs to a study of shared clonotypes between healthy human individuals. The study's findings and limits: Collection of samples was limited to blood; tissue repertoires likely differ.

The protocol was immunoSEQ multiplex PCR, while the TCRdb copy is restricted to in-frame clones and leaves out a portion. Of about 2,500,000 clones in the sample, more than 80% were seen once. J is TRBJ1-3 and V is TRBV5-6; 8 positions match TRBD1. This sequence was found in a man younger than 35 in good health. Input material: naive CD4+ T cells sorted from blood. The subset: CD45RA+ positively selected. The CDR3 is CASSWKDRAGNTIYF. In nucleotides, the CDR3 is TGTGCCAGCAGCTGGAAGGACAGGGCTGGAAACACCATATATTTT.